Sequencing of this T cell receptor (beta chain) was carried out in a study of T cell repertoires in cytomegalovirus infection. Study-wide context: Both a matching HLA type and CMV infection were indicated by public TCR beta signatures.

The germline gives CDR1 LNHDA, CDR2 SQIVND (reference sequence). The CDR3 is 15 amino acids. Trimming stripped 7 bases from V and 4 bases from J, with 19 bases between. Using its own MiXCR run on the reads, TCRdb lists one record per CDR3 protein. The sample records around 740,000 distinct CDR3 sequences, roughly a third being singletons. The table lists this clonotype with many counts. The antigen remains undetermined. Points from the study as a whole: Based on cumulative public TCR beta family frequency, carriers of CMV plus the relevant HLA were identified. The study found HLA-C-restricted CMV-specific TCR beta clonotypes dominating the ex vivo response.

This sequence originates from a human donor in good health (CMV status not recorded). Some clones in this sample may be carry-over from other donors' samples. The V gene is TRBV19, the J gene TRBJ1-1; tentatively, D is TRBD1 (6 bases). The specimen was PBMCs. Here the CDR3 reads CASTNRGRGPTEAFF. CDR3 sequence (DNA): TGTGCCAGTACTAATAGAGGCAGGGGTCCCACTGAAGCTTTCTTT.